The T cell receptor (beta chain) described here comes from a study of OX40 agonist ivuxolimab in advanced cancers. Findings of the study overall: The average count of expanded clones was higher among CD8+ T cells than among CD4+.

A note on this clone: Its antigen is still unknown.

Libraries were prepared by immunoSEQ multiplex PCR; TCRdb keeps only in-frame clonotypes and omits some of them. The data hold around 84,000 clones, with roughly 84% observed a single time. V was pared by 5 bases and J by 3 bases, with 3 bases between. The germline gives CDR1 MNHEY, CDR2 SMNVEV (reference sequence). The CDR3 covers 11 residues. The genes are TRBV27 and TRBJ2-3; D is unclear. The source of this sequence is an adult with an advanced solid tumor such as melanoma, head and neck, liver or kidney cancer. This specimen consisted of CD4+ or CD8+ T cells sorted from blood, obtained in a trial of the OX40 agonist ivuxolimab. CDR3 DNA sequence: TGTGCCAGCAGTACGACAGATACGCAGTATTTT. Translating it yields CASSTTDTQYF.